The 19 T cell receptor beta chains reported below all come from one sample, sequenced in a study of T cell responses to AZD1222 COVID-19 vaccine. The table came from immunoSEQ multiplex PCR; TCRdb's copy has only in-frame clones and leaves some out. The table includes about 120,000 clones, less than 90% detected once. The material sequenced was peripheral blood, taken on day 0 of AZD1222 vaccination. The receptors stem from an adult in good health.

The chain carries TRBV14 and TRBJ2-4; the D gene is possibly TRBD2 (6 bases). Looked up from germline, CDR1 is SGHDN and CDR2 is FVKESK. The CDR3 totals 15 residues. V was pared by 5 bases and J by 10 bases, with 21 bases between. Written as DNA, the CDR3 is TGTGCCAGCAGCAAGTCGGGCGGGATGGGTTGGATTCAGTACTTC. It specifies CASSKSGGMGWIQYF.

The CDR3 sequence: CASSPRGLAGGYRGEQFF. DNA for the CDR3: TGTGCCAGCTCACCCCGCGGGCTAGCGGGAGGGTATCGTGGTGAGCAGTTCTTC. The genes are TRBV18 and TRBJ2-1; 12 positions agree with TRBD2. Germline V CDR1 and CDR2: KGHSH, LQKENI. Unmatched junction bases numbered 15, after V lost 3 bases and J lost 9 bases. This CDR3 has 18 amino acids.

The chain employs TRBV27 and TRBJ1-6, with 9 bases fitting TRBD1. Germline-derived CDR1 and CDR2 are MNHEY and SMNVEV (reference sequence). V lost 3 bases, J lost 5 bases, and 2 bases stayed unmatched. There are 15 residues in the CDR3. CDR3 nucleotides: TGTGCCAGCAGTTTTCGGGACAGGGATAATTCACCCCTCCACTTT. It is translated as CASSFRDRDNSPLHF.

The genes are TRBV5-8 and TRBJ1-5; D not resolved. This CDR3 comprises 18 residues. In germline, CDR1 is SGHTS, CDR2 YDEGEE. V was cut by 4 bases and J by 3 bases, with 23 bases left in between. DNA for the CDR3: TGTGCCAGCAGCCCGCGAGAGTCTATAACAACCTTCAATCAGCCCCAGCATTTT. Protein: CASSPRESITTFNQPQHF.

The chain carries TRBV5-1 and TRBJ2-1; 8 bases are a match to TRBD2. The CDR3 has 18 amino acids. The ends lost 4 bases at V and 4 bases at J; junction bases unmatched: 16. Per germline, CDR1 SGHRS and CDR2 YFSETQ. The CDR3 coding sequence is TGCGCCAGCAGCCCAGGCGACACGGGAGGGAAGGGTTACAATGAGCAGTTCTTC. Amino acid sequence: CASSPGDTGGKGYNEQFF.

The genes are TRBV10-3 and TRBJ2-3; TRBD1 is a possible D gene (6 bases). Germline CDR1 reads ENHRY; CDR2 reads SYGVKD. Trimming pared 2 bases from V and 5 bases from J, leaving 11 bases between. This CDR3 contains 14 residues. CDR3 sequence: CAISEEGGRDTQYF. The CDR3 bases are TGTGCCATCAGTGAGGAAGGGGGTAGAGATACGCAGTATTTT.

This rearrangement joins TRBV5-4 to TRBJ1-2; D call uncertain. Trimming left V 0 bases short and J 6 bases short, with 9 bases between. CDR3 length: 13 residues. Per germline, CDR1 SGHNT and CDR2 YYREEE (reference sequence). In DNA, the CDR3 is TGTGCCAGCAGCTTGGCCAAGTCACATGGCTACACCTTC. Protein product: CASSLAKSHGYTF.

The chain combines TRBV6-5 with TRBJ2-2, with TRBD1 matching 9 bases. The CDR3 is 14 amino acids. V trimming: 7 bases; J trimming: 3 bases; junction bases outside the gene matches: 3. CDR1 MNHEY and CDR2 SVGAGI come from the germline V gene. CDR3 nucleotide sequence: TGTGCCAGCATTCGACAGGGGGACACCGGGGAGCTGTTTTTT. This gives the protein CASIRQGDTGELFF.

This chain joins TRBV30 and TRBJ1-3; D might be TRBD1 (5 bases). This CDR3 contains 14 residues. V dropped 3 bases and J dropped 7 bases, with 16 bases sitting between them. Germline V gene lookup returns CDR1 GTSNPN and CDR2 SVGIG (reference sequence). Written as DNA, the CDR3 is TGTGCCTGGAGGTTGGGAGGGGCTAAGAACACCATATATTTT. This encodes CAWRLGGAKNTIYF.

CDR3 region: CASSEAQGLPRNIQYF. The CDR3 nucleotides are TGTGCCAGCAGTGAAGCCCAAGGACTACCTAGAAACATTCAGTACTTC. V gene TRBV2 combines with J gene TRBJ2-4; weak D call: TRBD2 (6 bases). This CDR3 contains 16 residues. Germline assignment: CDR1 SNHLY and CDR2 FYNNEI. V lost 0 bases and J lost 6, with 15 bases in between.

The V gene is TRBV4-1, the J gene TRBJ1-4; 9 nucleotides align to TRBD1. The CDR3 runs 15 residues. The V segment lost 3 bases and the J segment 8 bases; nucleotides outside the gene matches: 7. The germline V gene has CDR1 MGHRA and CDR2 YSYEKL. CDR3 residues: CASSQGGQGGEKLFF. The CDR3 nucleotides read TGCGCCAGCAGCCAGGGGGGACAGGGAGGCGAAAAACTGTTTTTT.

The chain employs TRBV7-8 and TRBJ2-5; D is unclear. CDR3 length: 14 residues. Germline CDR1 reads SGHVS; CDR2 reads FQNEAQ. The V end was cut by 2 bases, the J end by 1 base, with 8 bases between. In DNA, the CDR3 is TGTGCCAGCAGCTTAAAGGCCCTCCAAGAGACCCAGTACTTC. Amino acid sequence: CASSLKALQETQYF.

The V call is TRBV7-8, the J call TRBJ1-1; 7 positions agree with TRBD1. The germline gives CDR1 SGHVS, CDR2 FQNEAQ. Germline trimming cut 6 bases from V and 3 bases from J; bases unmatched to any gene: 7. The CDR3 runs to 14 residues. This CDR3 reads CASSQTRGDTEAFF. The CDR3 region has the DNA TGTGCCAGCAGTCAGACCAGGGGGGACACTGAAGCTTTCTTT.

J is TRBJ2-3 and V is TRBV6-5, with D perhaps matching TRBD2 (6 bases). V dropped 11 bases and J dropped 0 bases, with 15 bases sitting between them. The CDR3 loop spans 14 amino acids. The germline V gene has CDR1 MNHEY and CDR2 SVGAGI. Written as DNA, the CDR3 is TGTGCCGGGGGGAAGGGGACTAGCACAGATACGCAGTATTTT. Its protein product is CAGGKGTSTDTQYF.

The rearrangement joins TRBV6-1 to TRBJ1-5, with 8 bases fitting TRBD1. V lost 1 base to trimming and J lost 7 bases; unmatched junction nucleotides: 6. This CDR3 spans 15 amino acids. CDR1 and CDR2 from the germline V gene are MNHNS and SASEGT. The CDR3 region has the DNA TGTGCCAGCAGTGAAGGGGGACAGGCACGGCAGCCCCAGCATTTT. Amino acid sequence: CASSEGGQARQPQHF.

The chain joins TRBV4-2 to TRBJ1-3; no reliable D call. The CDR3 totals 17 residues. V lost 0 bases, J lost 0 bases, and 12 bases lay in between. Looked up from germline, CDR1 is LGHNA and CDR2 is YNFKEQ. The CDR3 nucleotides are TGTGCCAGCAGCCAAGATCCGGCGGGGAGCTCTGGAAACACCATATATTTT. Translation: CASSQDPAGSSGNTIYF.

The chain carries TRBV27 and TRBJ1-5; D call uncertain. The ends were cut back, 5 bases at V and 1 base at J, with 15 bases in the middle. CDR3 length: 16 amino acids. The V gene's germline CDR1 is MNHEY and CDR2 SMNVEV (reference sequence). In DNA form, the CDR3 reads TGTGCCAGCAGTCCCCTGGGTGGTGGGAGCAATCAGCCCCAGCATTTT. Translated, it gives CASSPLGGGSNQPQHF.

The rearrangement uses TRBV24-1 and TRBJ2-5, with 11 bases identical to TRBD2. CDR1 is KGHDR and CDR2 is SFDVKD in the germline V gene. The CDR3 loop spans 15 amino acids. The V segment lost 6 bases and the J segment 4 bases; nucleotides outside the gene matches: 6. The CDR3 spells CATSLAGGIGETQYF. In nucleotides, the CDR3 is TGTGCCACCAGTCTAGCGGGAGGTATAGGAGAGACCCAGTACTTC.

The CDR3 nucleotides are TGTGCCAGCAGCCAAGGGATCGGACAGGGGGTCACTGAAGCTTTCTTT. Amino acids: CASSQGIGQGVTEAFF. The rearrangement uses TRBV4-2 and TRBJ1-1, with 10 bases identical to TRBD1. V dropped 1 base and J dropped 4; count of bases not matched to a gene: 6. The V gene's germline CDR1 is LGHNA and CDR2 YNFKEQ. CDR3 size: 16 residues.